This T cell receptor (beta chain) was captured in a study of shared clonotypes between healthy human individuals. Caucasian adults residing in Nashville, Tennessee made up all the donors. The germline gives CDR1 GTSNPN, CDR2 SVGIG (reference sequence). Trimming took off 4 bases at V and 0 bases at J, with 12 bases between the two ends. The CDR3 runs to 14 residues. Sequencing was performed with immunoSEQ multiplex PCR; in TCRdb, only in-frame clones are kept and a portion is missing. The sample includes roughly 2 million clones, 85% to 95% of them seen just once. Study-wide findings and caveats: Owing to a small donor count, the genetic and exposure-history diversity represented was limited. Clonotype sharing among donors was thought likely to change with sequencing depth.

To note about this clone: Its antigen is unknown.

The TCR originated in a young man in good health. This chain joins TRBV30 and TRBJ2-5, with D unresolved. The sample taken for sequencing was naive CD4+ T cells sorted from blood. As to subset: CD45RA+ positively selected. In nucleotides, the CDR3 is TGTGCCTGGACTGTCGAAGAGTACCAAGAGACCCAGTACTTC. This translates into CAWTVEEYQETQYF. Combining the CDR3 with reference TRBV30 and TRBJ2-5 gives the whole variable domain SQTIHQWPATLVQPVGSPLSLECTVEGTSNPNLYWYRQAAGRGLQLLFYSVGIGQISSEVPQNLSASRPQDRQFILSSKKLLLSDSGFYLCAWTVEEYQETQYFGPGTRLLVL.